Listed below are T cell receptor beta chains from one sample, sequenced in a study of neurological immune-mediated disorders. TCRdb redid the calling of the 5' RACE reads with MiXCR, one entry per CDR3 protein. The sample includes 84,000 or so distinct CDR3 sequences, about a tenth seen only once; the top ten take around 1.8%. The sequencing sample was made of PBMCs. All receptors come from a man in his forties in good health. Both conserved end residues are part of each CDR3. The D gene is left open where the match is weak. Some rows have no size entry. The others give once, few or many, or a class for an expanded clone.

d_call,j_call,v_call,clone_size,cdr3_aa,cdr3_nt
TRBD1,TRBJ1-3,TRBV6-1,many,CASSEKGQSLSGNTIYF,TGTGCCAGCAGTGAAAAGGGACAGAGCCTCTCTGGAAACACCATATATTTT
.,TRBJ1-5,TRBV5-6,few,CASSLMPNQPQHF,TGTGCCAGCAGCTTGATGCCCAATCAGCCCCAGCATTTT
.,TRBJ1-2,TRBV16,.,CASQTFDYGYTF,TGTGCCAGCCAGACGTTTGACTATGGCTACACCTTC
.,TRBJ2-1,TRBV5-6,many,CASSSRGWNEQFF,TGTGCCAGCAGCTCCCGGGGATGGAATGAGCAGTTCTTC
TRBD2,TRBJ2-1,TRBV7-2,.,CASSTRAGVGYEQFF,TGTGCCAGCAGCACCCGAGCGGGGGTGGGCTATGAGCAGTTCTTT
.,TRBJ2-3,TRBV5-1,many,CASSLGTFFTDTQYF,TGCGCCAGCAGCTTGGGGACATTCTTCACAGATACGCAGTATTTT
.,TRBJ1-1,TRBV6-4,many,CASRDIDGGGSEAFF,TGTGCCAGCAGAGACATAGATGGGGGGGGGTCTGAAGCTTTCTTT
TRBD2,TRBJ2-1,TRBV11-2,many,CASSLTRWRGGDYNEQFF,TGTGCCAGCAGCCTTACCCGGTGGCGGGGGGGCGATTACAATGAGCAGTTCTTC
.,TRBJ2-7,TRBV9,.,CASSVGWDSYEQYF,TGTGCCAGCAGCGTAGGCTGGGACTCCTACGAGCAGTACTTC
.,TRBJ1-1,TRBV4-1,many,CASSQGGGMEAFF,TGCGCCAGCAGCCAAGGGGGGGGTATGGAAGCTTTCTTT
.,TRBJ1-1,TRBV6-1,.,CASSQGKDFF,TGTGCCAGCAGCCAGGGTAAAGATTTCTTT
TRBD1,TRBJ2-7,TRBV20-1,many,CSANNRGTVYEQYF,TGCAGTGCTAATAACAGGGGGACTGTCTACGAGCAGTACTTC
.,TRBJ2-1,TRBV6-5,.,CASSYGMYGEQFF,TGTGCCAGCAGTTACGGGATGTATGGTGAGCAGTTCTTC
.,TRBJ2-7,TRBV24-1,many,CATSGGRDYEQYF,TGTGCCACCAGTGGGGGCAGGGACTACGAGCAGTACTTC
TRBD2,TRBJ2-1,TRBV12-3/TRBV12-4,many,CASSHGGGAEQFF,TGTGCCAGCAGCCACGGGGGGGGAGCAGAGCAGTTCTTC
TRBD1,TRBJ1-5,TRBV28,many,CASSIQGAWPQHF,TGTGCCAGCAGTATACAGGGGGCCTGGCCCCAGCATTTT
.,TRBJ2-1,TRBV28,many,CASSFPSTRNEQFF,TGTGCCAGCAGTTTCCCCTCTACACGGAATGAGCAGTTCTTC
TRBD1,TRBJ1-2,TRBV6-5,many,CASSRPGTGGAEGYTF,TGTGCCAGCAGTCGCCCTGGGACAGGGGGCGCGGAAGGCTACACCTTC
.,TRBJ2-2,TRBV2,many,CASSVFARGSGELFF,TGTGCCAGCAGTGTGTTTGCCCGGGGGTCCGGGGAGCTGTTTTTT
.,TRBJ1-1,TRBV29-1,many,CSVENTEAFF,TGCAGCGTTGAAAACACTGAAGCTTTCTTT
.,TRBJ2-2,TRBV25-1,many,CASSARQGGTGELFF,TGTGCCAGCAGTGCCCGACAGGGAGGCACCGGGGAGCTGTTTTTT
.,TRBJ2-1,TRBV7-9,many,CASSSTSYNEQFF,TGTGCCAGCAGCTCTACCTCCTACAATGAGCAGTTCTTC
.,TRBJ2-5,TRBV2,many,CATLERDNQETQYF,TGTGCCACCCTTGAAAGGGACAACCAAGAGACCCAGTACTTC
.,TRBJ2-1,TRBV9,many,CASSAEGGTARNEQFF,TGTGCCAGCAGCGCCGAAGGGGGGACTGCCAGGAATGAGCAGTTCTTC
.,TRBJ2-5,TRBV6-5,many,CASSRSHQETQYF,TGTGCCAGCAGTCGGAGCCACCAAGAGACCCAGTACTTC
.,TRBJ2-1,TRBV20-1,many,CSASPPRGLADEQFF,TGCAGTGCTAGCCCCCCTAGGGGGCTAGCGGACGAGCAGTTCTTC
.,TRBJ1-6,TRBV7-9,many,CASSPGRETHSPLHF,TGTGCCAGCAGCCCAGGCAGGGAGACGCATTCACCCCTCCACTTT
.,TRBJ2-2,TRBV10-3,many,CAISRASNTGELFF,TGTGCCATCAGCCGGGCCTCGAACACCGGGGAGCTGTTTTTT
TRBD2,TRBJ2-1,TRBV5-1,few,CASSLRTSGRASYNEQFF,TGCGCCAGCAGCTTGCGGACTAGCGGGAGAGCCTCCTACAATGAGCAGTTCTTC
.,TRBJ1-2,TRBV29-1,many,CSVEGFQAFNYGYTF,TGCAGCGTTGAAGGTTTCCAGGCCTTTAACTATGGCTACACCTTC
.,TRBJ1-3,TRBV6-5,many,CASSGATSGNTIYF,TGTGCCAGCAGTGGAGCCACGTCTGGAAACACCATATATTTT
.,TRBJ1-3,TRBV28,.,CASSLNWVEGNTIYF,TGTGCCAGCAGTTTGAACTGGGTGGAGGGAAACACCATATATTTT
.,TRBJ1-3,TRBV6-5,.,CVSSTAAGSFSGNTIYF,TGTGTCAGCTCCACAGCGGCAGGGTCCTTCTCTGGAAACACCATATATTTT
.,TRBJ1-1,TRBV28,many,CASSLYRGSMNTEAFF,TGTGCCAGCAGTTTATATCGGGGCAGTATGAACACTGAAGCTTTCTTT
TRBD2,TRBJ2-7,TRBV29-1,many,CSANSGGEQYF,TGCAGCGCAAATTCCGGGGGGGAGCAGTACTTC
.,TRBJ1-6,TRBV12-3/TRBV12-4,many,CASSIFRSPLHF,TGTGCCAGCAGTATTTTCCGTTCACCCCTCCACTTT
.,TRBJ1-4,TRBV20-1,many,CSAETVPEELFF,TGCAGTGCTGAGACAGTTCCTGAGGAACTGTTTTTT
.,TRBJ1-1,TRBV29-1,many,CSVEVMENTEAFF,TGCAGCGTTGAGGTAATGGAGAACACTGAAGCTTTCTTT
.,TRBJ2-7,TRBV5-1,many,CASGRLEMYEQYF,TGCGCCAGCGGCCGGCTAGAAATGTACGAGCAGTACTTC
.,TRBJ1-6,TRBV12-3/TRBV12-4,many,CASSSRGAGNSPLHF,TGTGCCAGCAGTTCTAGGGGGGCAGGTAATTCACCCCTCCACTTT
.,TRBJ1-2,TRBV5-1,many,CASSSDAAYYGYTF,TGCGCCAGCAGCTCGGACGCCGCCTACTATGGCTACACCTTC
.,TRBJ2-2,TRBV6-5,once,CVSTRRPGATGELFF,TGTGTTAGCACTCGCCGCCCGGGGGCAACCGGGGAGCTGTTTTTT
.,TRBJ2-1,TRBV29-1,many,CSVEGYLSSYNEQFF,TGCAGCGTTGAAGGGTACCTGAGCTCCTACAATGAGCAGTTCTTC
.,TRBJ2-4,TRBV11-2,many,CASSLAGWQGKNIQYF,TGTGCCAGCAGCTTAGCCGGTTGGCAGGGCAAAAACATTCAGTACTTC
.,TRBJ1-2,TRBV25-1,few,CASSAGSLHQGGYTF,TGTGCCAGCAGTGCAGGTTCATTGCATCAGGGTGGCTACACCTTC
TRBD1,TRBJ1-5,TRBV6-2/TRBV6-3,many,CASTSAGTGVTYSNQPQHF,TGTGCCAGCACCTCGGCCGGGACAGGGGTAACCTATAGCAATCAGCCCCAGCATTTT
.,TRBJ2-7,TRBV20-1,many,CSARDRLYEQYF,TGCAGTGCCAGGGACCGCCTCTACGAGCAGTACTTC
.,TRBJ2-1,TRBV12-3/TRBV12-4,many,CASSRLVIEQFF,TGTGCCAGCAGTAGACTAGTTATTGAGCAGTTCTTC
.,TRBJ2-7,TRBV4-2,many,CASSQDLPGTYEQYF,TGTGCCAGCAGCCAAGATCTCCCAGGCACCTACGAGCAGTACTTC
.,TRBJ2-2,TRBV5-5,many,CASSSPGSYTGELFF,TGTGCCAGCAGCTCCCCGGGGAGTTACACCGGGGAGCTGTTTTTT
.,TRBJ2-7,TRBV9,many,CASSPPQGAYEQYF,TGTGCCAGCAGCCCCCCACAGGGTGCCTACGAGCAGTACTTC
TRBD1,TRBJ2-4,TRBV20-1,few,CSASGQGNIQYF,TGCAGTGCTAGTGGACAGGGAAACATTCAGTACTTC